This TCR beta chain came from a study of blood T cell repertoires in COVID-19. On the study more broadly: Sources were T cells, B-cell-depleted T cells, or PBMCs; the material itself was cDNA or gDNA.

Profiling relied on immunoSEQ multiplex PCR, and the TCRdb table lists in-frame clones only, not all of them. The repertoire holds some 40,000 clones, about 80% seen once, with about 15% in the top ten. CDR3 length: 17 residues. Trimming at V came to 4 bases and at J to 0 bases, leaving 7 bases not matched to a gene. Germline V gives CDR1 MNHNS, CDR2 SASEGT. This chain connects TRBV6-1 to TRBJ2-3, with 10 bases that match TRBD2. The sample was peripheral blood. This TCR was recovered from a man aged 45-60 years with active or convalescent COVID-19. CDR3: CASSVGGAGGSTDTQYF. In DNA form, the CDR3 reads TGTGCCAGCAGTGTCGGTGGAGCGGGGGGGAGCACAGATACGCAGTATTTT.